This T cell receptor beta chain was documented in a study of shared clonotypes between healthy human individuals. All donors qualified as healthy HIV-negative adults and had experienced no recent acute infections or vaccinations. The CDR3 runs 18 residues. Trimming cost V 6 bases and J 0 bases; bases outside gene matches: 11. Germline CDR1 is MDHEN and CDR2 is SYDVKM. Sequencing used immunoSEQ multiplex PCR; TCRdb keeps in-frame clones, though not all of them. This sample carries about 470,000 clones, 70% to 80% of them seen once, and the ten largest clones take roughly 13%. The rearrangement links TRBV28 to TRBJ1-4; 9 positions match TRBD1. This receptor was identified in a woman in her thirties or forties in good health. Some clones in this sample may be carry-over from other donors' samples. The specimen was PBMCs. CDR3 residues: CASSPPGTGKSTNEKLFF. The CDR3 DNA is TGTGCCAGCAGCCCCCCCGGGACAGGGAAGTCAACTAATGAAAAACTGTTTTTT.